Shown below are 27 T cell receptor beta chains from a single sample sequenced in a study of cytomegalovirus exposure and HLA in healthy donors. PCR amplification relied on 60 Vbeta primers (plus 13 Jbeta primers). The data were produced by immunoSEQ multiplex PCR, yet TCRdb's version contains in-frame clones alone and is incomplete. The sample consists of more than 130,000 clones, around 81% of them appearing once. The sample consisted of PBMCs. The receptors stem from a man aged 35 to 55 in good health and CMV-seropositive.

This clone was detected once. The V and J genes are TRBV19 and TRBJ1-2; D not certain. The CDR3 totals 14 residues. V was pared by 1 base and J by 2 bases, with 8 bases between. Per the germline V gene, CDR1 is LNHDA and CDR2 is SQIVND (reference sequence). CDR3 coding DNA: TGTGCCAGTAGTATAGCGGCGGTAAACTATGGCTACACCTTC. Encoded protein: CASSIAAVNYGYTF. The full variable domain, in which reference TRBV19 and TRBJ1-2 provide the parts outside the CDR3, is DGGITQSPKYLFRKEGQNVTLSCEQNLNHDAMYWYRQDPGQGLRLIYYSQIVNDFQKGDIAEGYSVSREKKESFPLTVTSAQKNPTAFYLCASSIAAVNYGYTFGSGTRLTVV.

V gene TRBV6-6 combines with J gene TRBJ2-7, with 10 bases matching TRBD1. CDR3 length: 14 amino acids. Germline V gene data show CDR1 as MNHNY and CDR2 as SVGAGI (reference sequence). V gave up 4 bases and J gave up 6 bases; unmatched junction bases: 6. The CDR3 DNA is TGTGCCAGCAGTTTGATGACAGGGGGCTCCGAGCAGTACTTC. This codes for CASSLMTGGSEQYF.

In this sample, this clone turned up a few times. The CDR3: CASSSTGGNYGYTF. CDR3 in DNA: TGCGCCAGCAGCTCGACAGGCGGTAACTATGGCTACACCTTC. V is TRBV5-1 and J is TRBJ1-2; D might be TRBD1 (6 bases). CDR1 is SGHRS, CDR2 YFSETQ, per germline. V shed 3 bases and J shed 1 base, with 10 bases lying between them. There are 14 residues in the CDR3.

The count of this clone is one. The gene calls are TRBV19 and TRBJ1-2; 7 bases are shared with TRBD1. CDR3 size: 14 residues. With 4 bases clipped from V and 4 bases from J, the junction kept 6 bases outside the gene matches. The V gene's germline CDR1 is LNHDA and CDR2 SQIVND (reference sequence). The CDR3 DNA is TGTGCCAGTAGTACGACAGGGTCTGGCTATGGCTACACCTTC. Its protein is CASSTTGSGYGYTF.

J is TRBJ2-5 and V is TRBV6-5, with a weak D call TRBD2 (6 bases). The germline V gene has CDR1 MNHEY and CDR2 SVGAGI. V gave up 5 bases and J gave up 5 bases, with 12 bases separating them. The CDR3 is made up of 13 amino acids. CDR3 residues: CASSPSGVETQYF. The DNA of the CDR3 is TGTGCCAGCAGTCCCTCGGGAGTGGAGACCCAGTACTTC.

This chain uses TRBV15 with TRBJ2-1, with D perhaps TRBD1 (6 bases). Trimming took 2 bases from V and 3 from J, leaving 14 bases between them. Germline values: CDR1 LNHNV, CDR2 YYDKDF (reference sequence). The CDR3 runs to 16 residues. CDR3 amino acids: CATSRKSGTLYNEQFF. The CDR3 coding sequence is TGTGCCACCAGCAGAAAATCCGGGACACTCTACAATGAGCAGTTCTTC. The variable domain in full, with the rest retrieved from reference TRBV15 and TRBJ2-1, is DAMVIQNPRYQVTQFGKPVTLSCSQTLNHNVMYWYQQKSSQAPKLLFHYYDKDFNNEADTPDNFQSRRPNTSFCFLDIRSPGLGDTAMYLCATSRKSGTLYNEQFFGPGTRLTVL.

This chain connects TRBV28 to TRBJ2-2, with D hard to call. CDR1 and CDR2 (germline): MDHEN, SYDVKM. This CDR3 region has 13 residues. The CDR3 DNA follows: TGTGCTTCTTTGGCAGCGAACACCGGGGAGCTGTTTTTT. The encoded protein is CASLAANTGELFF.

About this clone itself: At one end, the junction sequence differs from germline, possibly due to a read error. The CDR3 reads CASSLVRDTGELFF. The CDR3 coding sequence is TGTGCTAGCAGCTTGGTCCGGGACACCGGGGAGCTGTTTTTT. The chain combines TRBV7-7 with TRBJ2-2; D unresolved. CDR1 and CDR2 from the germline V gene are SSHAT and FNYEAQ (reference sequence). The CDR3 runs to 14 residues.

V gene TRBV6-5 combines with J gene TRBJ2-5; 14 nucleotides align to TRBD2. V shed 2 bases and J 6 bases; nucleotides not matched to a gene: 2. Germline CDR1 MNHEY, CDR2 SVGAGI. This CDR3 comprises 15 residues. DNA for the CDR3: TGTGCCAGCAGTTACGGGACTAGCGGGAGTAAGACCCAGTACTTC. Translation: CASSYGTSGSKTQYF.

The V and J genes are TRBV10-3 and TRBJ1-5, with a possible D match to TRBD1 (6 bases). V shed 7 bases and J shed 1 base, with 11 bases lying between them. The germline gives CDR1 ENHRY, CDR2 SYGVKD. The CDR3 loop spans 14 amino acids. CDR3 coding DNA: TGTGCCATCAATAGGGGGGGCAGCAATCAGCCCCAGCATTTT. Its protein is CAINRGGSNQPQHF.

The genes are TRBV6-5 and TRBJ2-5, with D uncertain. Germline CDR1 and CDR2: MNHEY and SVGAGI. With 5 bases removed from V and 7 bases from J, the gap between germline ends came to 11 bases. The CDR3 sequence is 12 residues long. CDR3 nucleotide sequence: TGTGCCAGCAGTAAATTACCAGGGACCCAGTACTTC. It encodes CASSKLPGTQYF.

CDR3 residues: CASCQGTGNTIYF. CDR3 in DNA: TGTGCTTCCTGCCAGGGGACTGGAAACACCATATATTTT. The chain has TRBV7-6 and TRBJ1-3, with D possibly being TRBD1 (6 bases). CDR1 and CDR2 from the germline V gene are SGHVS and FNYEAQ. The CDR3 is made up of 13 amino acids.

The CDR3 spells CASSLGQGQSETQYF. The CDR3 nucleotides are TGTGCCAGCTCTCTAGGACAGGGCCAGTCAGAGACCCAGTACTTC. The chain couples TRBV18 to TRBJ2-5; 8 bases are shared with TRBD1. Germline lookup yields CDR1 KGHSH and CDR2 LQKENI. This CDR3 contains 15 residues. J was trimmed by 4 bases and V by 6 bases; bases with no gene match: 10. The full variable domain, in which reference TRBV18 and TRBJ2-5 provide the parts outside the CDR3, is NAGVMQNPRHLVRRRGQEARLRCSPMKGHSHVYWYRQLPEEGLKFMVYLQKENIIDESGMPKERFSAEFPKEGPSILRIQQVVRGDSAAYFCASSLGQGQSETQYFGPGTRLLVL.

The rearrangement joins TRBV4-1 to TRBJ1-2; D uncertain. Germline V lookup: CDR1 MGHRA, CDR2 YSYEKL. Trimming left V 1 base short and J 0 bases short, with 15 bases between. The CDR3 extends over 17 amino acids. The CDR3 DNA follows: TGCGCCAGCAGCCAAGTGGAGGCAGGCTTAGCTAACTATGGCTACACCTTC. It codes for CASSQVEAGLANYGYTF.

The chain joins TRBV5-4 to TRBJ2-1, with TRBD2 matching 9 bases. Germline V gene lookup returns CDR1 SGHNT and CDR2 YYREEE (reference sequence). V lost 0 bases, J lost 5 bases, and 6 bases stayed unmatched. This CDR3 spans 16 amino acids. CDR3 in amino acids: CASSLAPSGVDNEQFF. The CDR3 nucleotides are TGTGCCAGCAGCTTGGCCCCTAGCGGGGTTGACAATGAGCAGTTCTTC.

V gene TRBV25-1 combines with J gene TRBJ2-1; 8 bases are shared with TRBD1. CDR1 and CDR2 (germline): MGHDK, SYGVNS. The CDR3 runs 12 residues. With V trimmed by 10 bases and J by 6 bases, 5 bases remained unmatched. CDR3 in amino acids: CATWDRFNEQFF. In nucleotides, the CDR3 is TGTGCCACCTGGGACAGGTTCAATGAGCAGTTCTTC.

V gene TRBV5-1 combines with J gene TRBJ2-3; tentative D call: TRBD1 (5 bases). Germline V CDR1 and CDR2: SGHRS, YFSETQ. The CDR3 extends over 14 amino acids. Deletions cut 6 bases from V and 0 bases from J, with 11 bases between. The CDR3 region has the DNA TGCGCCAGCAAGCAGGGCCCTAGCACAGATACGCAGTATTTT. Protein sequence: CASKQGPSTDTQYF.

The V gene is TRBV5-1, the J gene TRBJ1-1; weak D call: TRBD1 (6 bases). The CDR3 totals 16 residues. Germline values: CDR1 SGHRS, CDR2 YFSETQ. V gave up 2 bases and J gave up 0 bases, with 14 bases separating them. The CDR3 sequence is CASSLVTGHMNTEAFF. In DNA form, the CDR3 reads TGCGCCAGCAGCTTAGTTACAGGGCATATGAACACTGAAGCTTTCTTT.

V gene TRBV9 combines with J gene TRBJ2-5, with D perhaps TRBD2 (5 bases). Per germline, CDR1 SGDLS and CDR2 YYNGEE. Between the trimmed V and J ends, which lost 4 bases and 4 bases, there was a span of 14 bases. The CDR3 is 14 amino acids. The CDR3 loop is CASSSRTGPETQYF. Here the CDR3 DNA reads TGTGCCAGCAGCTCCCGGACTGGACCAGAGACCCAGTACTTC.

This clone has only a few counts. CDR3 bases: TGTGCCAGCAGACTCCTAGCGGGGGGGGAGACCCAGTACTTC. Its protein is CASRLLAGGETQYF. The chain carries TRBV7-9 and TRBJ2-5; 12 bases line up with TRBD2. CDR3 size: 14 residues. V was clipped by 6 bases and J by 5 bases; unmatched bases: 4. Germline values: CDR1 SEHNR, CDR2 FQNEAQ (reference sequence). The complete variable domain, with remaining parts taken from reference TRBV7-9 and TRBJ2-5, reads DTGVSQNPRHKITKRGQNVTFRCDPISEHNRLYWYRQTLGQGPEFLTYFQNEAQLEKSRLLSDRFSAERPKGSFSTLEIQRTEQGDSAMYLCASRLLAGGETQYFGPGTRLLVL.

The chain joins TRBV4-2 to TRBJ2-1; no clear D. Deletions cut 0 bases from V and 0 bases from J, with 15 bases between. CDR1 and CDR2 from the germline V gene are LGHNA and YNFKEQ. The CDR3 length is 18 residues. The CDR3 spells CASSQDDRLESSYNEQFF. The CDR3 DNA follows: TGTGCCAGCAGCCAAGATGATCGGCTAGAGAGCTCCTACAATGAGCAGTTCTTC.

The J gene is TRBJ2-5, the V gene TRBV6-5; a weak D match, TRBD1 (6 bases). Germline V lookup: CDR1 MNHEY, CDR2 SVGAGI. The CDR3 runs to 16 residues. The V end was cut by 1 base, the J end by 1 base, with 13 bases between. The CDR3 DNA sequence: TGTGCCAGCAGTTACTTAGGTACAGGGTTCCAAGAGACCCAGTACTTC. The encoded protein is CASSYLGTGFQETQYF.

This chain uses TRBV7-8 with TRBJ1-1, with no clear D. V lost 5 bases and J 5 bases, leaving 15 bases between the germline ends. Germline V CDR1 and CDR2: SGHVS, FQNEAQ. CDR3 length equals 14 residues. The CDR3 DNA reads TGTGCCAGCAGCCCAGCTCAGGTCTTTACTGAAGCTTTCTTT. This gives the protein CASSPAQVFTEAFF.

V gene TRBV7-2 combines with J gene TRBJ2-3, with no clear D. The V end was cut by 4 bases, the J end by 6 bases, with 11 bases between. The germline V gene encodes CDR1 SGHTA and CDR2 FQGNSA. This CDR3 comprises 13 residues. The CDR3 is CASSSFPRDTQYF. In DNA, the CDR3 is TGTGCCAGCAGCTCCTTTCCACGGGATACGCAGTATTTT.

The rearrangement joins TRBV23-1 to TRBJ1-4, with 7 positions matching TRBD1. TRBV23-1 qualifies as an ORF whose function is uncertain. J was trimmed by 4 bases and V by 7 bases; bases with no gene match: 15. The CDR3 runs to 17 residues. CDR3 amino acids: CASTPTGSGGINEKLFF. In nucleotides, the CDR3 is TGCGCCAGCACCCCGACAGGGTCTGGTGGTATTAATGAAAAACTGTTTTTT.

This chain uses TRBV13 with TRBJ2-1, with TRBD2 matching over 11 bases. V lost 0 bases and J lost 10; bases outside the gene matches: 5. CDR3 length equals 15 residues. Germline-derived CDR1 and CDR2 are PRHDT and FYEKMQ (reference sequence). CDR3: CASSLGTSGGGEQFF. CDR3 DNA: TGTGCCAGCAGCTTAGGAACTAGCGGGGGTGGGGAGCAGTTCTTC.

V is TRBV28 and J is TRBJ2-2, with D possibly matching TRBD1 (6 bases). V was pared by 6 bases and J by 6 bases, with 14 bases between. This CDR3 is built from 14 residues. CDR1 is MDHEN, CDR2 SYDVKM, per germline. CDR3 nucleotide sequence: TGTGCCAGCAGCTATTATGACAGGCCCGGGGAGCTGTTTTTT. Its translation is CASSYYDRPGELFF.